This TCR beta chain is drawn from a study of shared clonotypes between healthy human individuals. On the study more broadly: Per donor, CD8 memory used one plate, CD8 naive used two, CD4 memory used three and CD4 naive used three. General observations from the study: Exclusively blood specimens were collected; tissue repertoires likely differ. Several donors shared roughly 5% of their naive CD4 clonotypes.

Assay: immunoSEQ multiplex PCR; the TCRdb copy retains only in-frame clones and omits some. The table lists around 550,000 clones, 90% to 97% of them singletons. V was shortened by 4 bases and J by 2 bases, with 9 bases between the two germline ends. The CDR3 is 13 residues long. Germline V CDR1 and CDR2: LNHDA, SQIVND (reference sequence). Remarks on this clone: Its specificity is unknown.

Negatively enriched CD4+ T cells were divided by CD45RA into naive and memory. The chain links TRBV19 to TRBJ2-7, with D possibly matching TRBD1 (5 bases). Sequencing input: naive CD4+ T cells sorted from blood. Subset: CD45RA+ positively selected. This receptor was identified in a woman aged 25 to 39 in good health. The CDR3 DNA reads TGTGCCAGTAGTAAACAGGCCACCTACGAGCAGTACTTC. Translating it yields CASSKQATYEQYF.